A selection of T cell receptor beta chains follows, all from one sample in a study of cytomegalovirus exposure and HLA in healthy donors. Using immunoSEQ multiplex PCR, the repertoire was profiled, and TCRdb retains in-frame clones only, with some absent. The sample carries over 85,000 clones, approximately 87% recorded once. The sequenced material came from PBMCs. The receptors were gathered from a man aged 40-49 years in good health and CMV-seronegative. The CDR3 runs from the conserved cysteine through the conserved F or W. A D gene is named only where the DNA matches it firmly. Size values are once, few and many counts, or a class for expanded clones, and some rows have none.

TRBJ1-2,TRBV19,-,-,CASRLQASYGYTF,TGTGCCAGTAGACTACAGGCAAGCTATGGCTACACCTTC
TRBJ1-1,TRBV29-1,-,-,CSAQEQVGNTEAFF,TGCAGCGCCCAAGAACAGGTGGGGAACACTGAAGCTTTCTTT
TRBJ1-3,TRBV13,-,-,CASSKGSGNTIYF,TGTGCCAGCAGCAAGGGGTCCGGAAACACCATATATTTT
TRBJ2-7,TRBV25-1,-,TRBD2,CASSELAGGNSYEQYF,TGTGCCAGCAGTGAACTAGCGGGGGGGAACAGCTACGAGCAGTACTTC
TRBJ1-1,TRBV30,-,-,CAWSVHGREQPEAFF,TGTGCCTGGAGTGTACACGGCAGGGAACAACCTGAAGCTTTCTTT
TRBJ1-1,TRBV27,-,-,CASSLWARTEAFF,TGTGCCAGCAGTTTGTGGGCTCGGACTGAAGCTTTCTTT
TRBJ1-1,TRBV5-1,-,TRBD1,CASSLGTGTPRSAFF,TGCGCCAGCAGCTTGGGGACAGGGACCCCCCGATCGGCTTTCTTT
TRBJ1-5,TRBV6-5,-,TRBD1,CASRIDRGGQPQHF,TGTGCCAGCAGGATAGACAGGGGGGGCCAGCCCCAGCATTTT
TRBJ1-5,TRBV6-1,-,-,CASSASGTNSNQPQHF,TGTGCCAGCAGTGCGTCCGGGACAAATAGCAATCAGCCCCAGCATTTT
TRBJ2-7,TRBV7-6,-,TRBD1,CASSRFGDRGRGEQYF,TGTGCCAGCAGCCGCTTTGGGGACAGGGGGCGCGGCGAGCAGTACTTC
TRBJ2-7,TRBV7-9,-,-,CASSLAGGTYEQYF,TGTGCCAGCAGCTTAGCTGGCGGGACCTACGAGCAGTACTTC
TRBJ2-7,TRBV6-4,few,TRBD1,CASKPDRLSHEQYF,TGTGCCAGCAAGCCGGACAGGTTGTCCCACGAGCAGTACTTC
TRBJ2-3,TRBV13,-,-,CASTRGTDTQYF,TGTGCCAGCACCCGGGGGACAGATACGCAGTATTTT
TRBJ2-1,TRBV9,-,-,CASSVAGRGSYNEQFF,TGTGCCAGCAGCGTAGCCGGAAGGGGCTCCTACAATGAGCAGTTCTTC
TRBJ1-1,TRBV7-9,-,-,CASIIDTEAFF,TGTGCCAGCATAATCGACACTGAAGCTTTCTTT
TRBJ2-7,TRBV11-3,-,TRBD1,CASSPTGQAYEQYF,TGTGCCAGCAGCCCAACAGGACAGGCCTACGAGCAGTACTTC
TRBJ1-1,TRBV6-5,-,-,CASSYSVSGNTEAFF,TGTGCCAGCAGTTACTCGGTAAGCGGTAACACTGAAGCTTTCTTT